These T cell receptor beta chains were read from a single sample in a study of blood T cell repertoires in COVID-19. Sequencing used immunoSEQ multiplex PCR; TCRdb keeps in-frame clones, though not all of them. The sample has approximately 190,000 clones; approximately 80% are singletons. The sample comprised peripheral blood. The source is a man in his fifties or sixties with acute or convalescent COVID-19. The CDR3 runs from the conserved cysteine through the conserved F or W. Not all rows give a size; the values are once, few, many and, for expanded clones, a class.

-,TRBV18,15,CASSPGLAGDNEQFF
-,TRBV10-3,16,CAITRELGAGPDEQYF
-,TRBV9,16,CASSVVSGSGNYGYTF
-,TRBV6-5,13,CASRVAGQETQYF
-,TRBV7-2,13,CASSLNGRAPLHF
few,TRBV6-2/TRBV6-3,13,CASSYGGSNGYTF
-,TRBV5-4,15,CATRGGTSDYNEQFF
-,TRBV19,15,CASNGLDRGGEKLFF
-,TRBV9,16,CASSVAPEPRYNEQFF
-,TRBV5-1,15,CASSLSGGAYNEQFF
-,TRBV4-2,12,CASSRETGRLFF
-,TRBV3-1/TRBV3-2,11,CASSQAGELFF
-,TRBV27,13,CASSLRRDSPLHF
-,TRBV7-3,13,CASSLGLEGTQYF
-,TRBV3-1/TRBV3-2,17,CASSQGLAGGRGNEQFF
-,TRBV5-1,14,CASRPTGGNEKLFF
-,TRBV5-4,16,CASSRLAGGLQETQYF
once,TRBV5-6,13,CASSLVTEAGYTF
-,TRBV5-1,14,CASSPDSTDYGYTF
-,TRBV7-8,18,CASSFIVSVGRMNEKLFF
-,TRBV6-5,14,CASSRQGGNQPQHF
-,TRBV18,13,CASSVGMNTEAFF
once,TRBV5-4,13,CASSLDQGGEQYF
many,TRBV19,16,CASSHLGQDGRYEQYF
-,TRBV5-4,15,CASSLEVGGNYGYTF
-,TRBV29-1,11,CSTGQGGEQYF
-,TRBV5-1,16,CASSSTGTSETDTQYF
-,TRBV28,12,CASSSTLDTQYF
-,TRBV9,17,CASSVSGLAGVTDTQYF
-,TRBV2,13,CASTGLEAGEQYF
once,TRBV19,14,CASSIDLEYNEQFF
-,TRBV30,13,CAWGRTGLAEAFF
-,TRBV4-3,15,CASSQDEGIGGGYTF
-,TRBV27,14,CASSSGSKSYEQYF
-,TRBV4-1,15,CASSQVGTSGETQYF